This T cell receptor beta chain was obtained from a study of blood T cell repertoires in COVID-19. On the study more broadly: COVID-19 samples collected from the United States, Italy and Spain covered acute and convalescent phases.

Profiled with immunoSEQ multiplex PCR; TCRdb holds only in-frame clones, not every one. In the table there are roughly 250,000 clones, 80% to 90% of which are singletons. Deletions cut 0 bases from V and 7 bases from J, with 12 bases between. Germline V gene data show CDR1 as LNHNV and CDR2 as YYDKDF (reference sequence). This CDR3 spans 14 amino acids. The source material was PBMCs or T cells enriched from blood (not recorded which). This clonotype originated in a woman aged 25-40 years who had recovered from COVID-19. This chain links TRBV15 with TRBJ1-2; D may be TRBD1 (6 bases). The CDR3 loop reads CATSRDQQGRGYTF. CDR3 DNA: TGTGCCACCAGCAGAGATCAACAGGGCCGTGGCTACACCTTC.